The 21 T cell receptor beta chains below come from one sample, sequenced in a study. The reads were generated on an Illumina MiSeq. TCRdb ran its own pipeline on the public reads, namely fastp trimming at Q25 and MiXCR clone calling, and kept in-frame beta chains. Rows matching on CDR3 protein sequence are summarized as one entry with the most common DNA and genes. The sample records approximately 4,200 distinct CDR3 sequences, less than 9.5% of which are singletons. The leading ten clones occupy roughly 9% of the sample. The material sequenced was CD4+ T cells from synovial fluid. The receptors originated from a human donor with rheumatoid arthritis.

This clonotype was observed at least ten times. The chain joins TRBV10-1 to TRBJ2-3; D is unclear. CDR3 size: 15 residues. Germline CDR1 reads WNHNN; CDR2 reads SYGVQD (reference sequence). The germline V and J ends were trimmed by 0 bases and 2 bases, with 9 bases remaining between them. For the CDR3, the DNA is TGCGCCAGCAGTGAGTCGCCAGTACCCACAGATACGCAGTATTTT. This gives the protein CASSESPVPTDTQYF.

This clonotype showed up many times. The chain recombines TRBV11-2 with TRBJ1-3; weak D call: TRBD1 (5 bases). From germline, CDR1 is SGHAT and CDR2 FQNNGV. This CDR3 is 14 amino acids long. Trimming left V 1 base short and J 8 bases short, with 12 bases between. The DNA of the CDR3 is TGTGCCAGCAGCTTAGGTCAGGGTGCGGACACCATATATTTT. Amino acids: CASSLGQGADTIYF.

This clonotype counts as medium-sized. V is TRBV5-4 and J is TRBJ2-5; no clear D gene. Trimming cost V 0 bases and J 2 bases, with 8 bases left between them. This CDR3 spans 14 amino acids. Germline V CDR1 and CDR2: SGHNT, YYREEE (reference sequence). This CDR3 reads CASSLGGTQETQYF. In nucleotides, the CDR3 is TGTGCCAGCAGCTTGGGAGGCACGCAAGAGACCCAGTACTTC.

This clonotype ranks as medium-sized. This sequence joins TRBV29-1 and TRBJ1-1; D not resolved. The CDR3 is 13 amino acids. CDR1 SQVTM and CDR2 ANQGSEA come from the germline V gene. Trimming removed 6 bases from V and 3 bases from J, with 14 bases in between. DNA for the CDR3: TGCAGCGTCGCTAATCATCGGGACACTGAAGCTTTCTTT. Protein sequence: CSVANHRDTEAFF.

In its sample, this clonotype ranks as medium-sized. The CDR3 DNA reads as TGCAGTGCTAGAGATATCGGGGGGCGAACGGGTGAGCAGTTCTTC. Encoded protein: CSARDIGGRTGEQFF. The chain couples TRBV20-1 to TRBJ2-1; perhaps TRBD2 as D (7 bases). The ends were cut back, 0 bases at V and 9 bases at J, with 18 bases in the middle. CDR1 and CDR2 from the germline V gene are DFQATT and SNEGSKA (reference sequence). This CDR3 has 15 residues.

This clonotype ranks as medium-sized. J is TRBJ1-2 and V is TRBV12-3 or TRBV12-4; TRBD1 matches at 12 bases. J lost 7 bases, V lost 5 bases, and 8 bases had no gene match. The CDR3 is made up of 15 amino acids. In DNA form, the CDR3 reads TGTGCCAGCAGTCCCCGGGACAGGGGGCGAAGTGGCTACACCTTC. Its protein is CASSPRDRGRSGYTF.

This clonotype turned up a few times. The chain carries TRBV19 and TRBJ1-5; tentatively, D is TRBD1 (6 bases). Per the germline V gene, CDR1 is LNHDA and CDR2 is SQIVND (reference sequence). This CDR3 has 16 amino acids. Trimming stripped 7 bases from V and 1 base from J, with 17 bases between. The CDR3 here is CASTPGEGRSNQPQHF. The CDR3 DNA sequence: TGTGCCAGTACTCCAGGGGAAGGCAGGAGCAATCAGCCCCAGCATTTT.

By its share, this clonotype is medium-sized (0.01 to 0.1%). The V call is TRBV6-2 or TRBV6-3, the J call TRBJ1-1; no clear D. This CDR3 contains 14 residues. The germline V gene has CDR1 MNHEY and CDR2 SVGEGT. The V and J ends lost 7 bases and 0 bases respectively, with 12 bases between them. This chain's CDR3 is CASTPDGMNTEAFF. CDR3 in DNA: TGTGCCAGCACCCCAGACGGGATGAACACTGAAGCTTTCTTT.

This clonotype was observed a few times. V usage is TRBV15 and J usage is TRBJ1-5, with D uncertain. Germline loops: CDR1 LNHNV, CDR2 YYDKDF (reference sequence). Trimming took off 0 bases at V and 5 bases at J, with 11 bases between the two ends. The CDR3 consists of 15 residues. As DNA, the CDR3 is TGTGCCACCAGCAGAGATCTTACGGTGCATCAGCCCCAGCATTTT. Its translation: CATSRDLTVHQPQHF.

By its share, this clonotype is medium-sized (0.01 to 0.1%). This CDR3 is CSARGGTSRSETQYF. The CDR3 coding sequence is TGCAGTGCTAGAGGCGGGACTAGCAGGTCAGAGACCCAGTACTTC. J is TRBJ2-5 and V is TRBV20-1; 9 bases line up with TRBD2. The CDR3 length is 15 residues. V was clipped by 1 base and J by 4 bases; unmatched bases: 7. From germline, CDR1 is DFQATT and CDR2 SNEGSKA (reference sequence).

Judged by abundance, this clonotype is medium-sized. This chain connects TRBV29-1 to TRBJ2-3; no firm D call. CDR3 size: 14 residues. CDR1 SQVTM and CDR2 ANQGSEA come from the germline V gene. Deletions cut 4 bases from V and 0 bases from J, with 11 bases between. CDR3 DNA: TGCAGCGTTGGGCGTGCCACTAGCACAGATACGCAGTATTTT. It is translated as CSVGRATSTDTQYF.

This clonotype was recorded many times. The chain recombines TRBV27 with TRBJ1-4; 8 bases are shared with TRBD1. This CDR3 has 15 residues. The germline CDR1 and CDR2 sequences are MNHEY and SMNVEV (reference sequence). Unmatched junction bases numbered 6, after V lost 5 bases and J lost 4 bases. This CDR3 is CASSRQGRSNEKLFF. In DNA form, the CDR3 reads TGTGCCAGCAGTCGACAGGGGAGGAGTAATGAAAAACTGTTTTTT.

Comment on this clonotype: A much larger clone differs by one base, so this may be a read error. The J gene is TRBJ2-4, the V gene TRBV29-1, with a possible D match to TRBD1 (6 bases). Germline CDR1 SQVTM, CDR2 ANQGSEA. Trimming took 8 bases from V and 5 from J, leaving 13 bases between them. The CDR3 runs to 12 residues. CDR3 in amino acids: CSFGQSENIQYF. In DNA, the CDR3 is TGCAGCTTTGGACAGAGCGAAAACATTCAGTACTTC.

This clonotype has a count of ten or more. CDR3 protein: CASRRDTEETQYF. CDR3 sequence (DNA): TGTGCCAGCAGGCGGGACACAGAAGAGACCCAGTACTTC. The chain has TRBV6-2 or TRBV6-3 and TRBJ2-5, with D possibly being TRBD1 or TRBD2 (6 bases each). This CDR3 contains 13 residues. Trimming shortened V by 6 bases and J by 3 bases, and 11 bases separated the two germline ends. Germline V gives CDR1 MNHEY, CDR2 SVGEGT.

This clonotype occurred many times. The rearrangement uses TRBV7-9 and TRBJ2-7; 8 bases line up with TRBD1. This CDR3 has 16 residues. CDR1 SEHNR and CDR2 FQNEAQ come from the germline V gene (reference sequence). The trim removed 7 bases at V and 3 bases at J, leaving 14 bases unmatched. CDR3 sequence (DNA): TGTGCCAGCACCATTTTGCGGACAGGGAATGTCTACGAGCAGTACTTC. Its protein is CASTILRTGNVYEQYF.

By sample fraction, this clonotype is medium-sized. The chain is built from TRBV4-2 and TRBJ1-4; possible D gene TRBD1, 5 bases. Germline CDR1 and CDR2: LGHNA and YNFKEQ. The CDR3 extends over 15 amino acids. V was clipped by 1 base and J by 4 bases, with 10 bases between them. The CDR3 DNA sequence: TGTGCCAGCAGCCAAGGGGAGGGGTTTAATGAAAAACTGTTTTTT. This sequence encodes CASSQGEGFNEKLFF.

This clonotype is medium-sized (0.01 to 0.1%) by share. This chain joins TRBV2 and TRBJ2-6; D not resolved. V dropped 8 bases and J dropped 4 bases, with 15 bases sitting between them. CDR1 and CDR2 (germline): SNHLY, FYNNEI. The CDR3 is made up of 15 amino acids. This CDR3 is CASAARSSGANVLTF. The CDR3 DNA reads TGTGCCAGCGCCGCAAGGAGTTCCGGGGCCAACGTCCTGACTTTC. Based on the CDR3 plus reference TRBV2 and TRBJ2-6, the full variable domain is EPEVTQTPSHQVTQMGQEVILRCVPISNHLYFYWYRQILGQKVEFLVSFYNNEISEKSEIFDDQFSVERPDGSNFTLKIRSTKLEDSAMYFCASAARSSGANVLTFGAGSRLTVL.

This clonotype was seen many times. V and J are TRBV2 and TRBJ2-1; TRBD1 agrees at 8 bases. After removal of 6 bases from V and 4 bases from J, the junction contained 8 bases not matched to a gene. CDR1 SNHLY and CDR2 FYNNEI come from the germline V gene. There are 15 residues in the CDR3. The CDR3 region has the DNA TGTGCCAGCAGGGGGACAGGAGGATTTTACAATGAGCAGTTCTTC. Its protein is CASRGTGGFYNEQFF.

This clonotype came up once. This may come from a read error, since a much larger clone is one base off. The chain recombines TRBV5-1 with TRBJ2-2, with a weak D call TRBD2 (6 bases). The CDR3 loop spans 14 amino acids. Germline CDR1 reads SGHRS; CDR2 reads YFSETQ. Written as DNA, the CDR3 is TGCGCCAGCAGCTCGGAGGGGAACACCAGGGAGCTGTTTTTT. Residues: CASSSEGNTRELFF. Supplemented by reference TRBV5-1 and TRBJ2-2, the full variable domain reads KAGVTQTPRYLIKTRGQQVTLSCSPISGHRSVSWYQQTPGQGLQFLFEYFSETQRNKGNFPGRFSGRQFSNSRSEMNVSTLELGDSALYLCASSSEGNTRELFFGEGSRLTVL.

This clonotype is categorized as medium-sized (0.01 to 0.1%). The V and J genes are TRBV20-1 and TRBJ2-7; 10 bases align to TRBD2. The CDR3 contains 14 residues. CDR1 is DFQATT, CDR2 SNEGSKA, per germline (reference sequence). The junction had 12 bases not matched to a gene; V was cut back by 6 bases and J by 7 bases. In DNA, the CDR3 is TGCAGTGCAACGAGCGGGAGGGCCGTTTGGGAGCAGTACTTC. This gives the protein CSATSGRAVWEQYF.

Ten or more counts support this clonotype. The chain couples TRBV12-3 or TRBV12-4 to TRBJ1-3; 7 bases map to TRBD1. Unmatched junction bases numbered 6, after V lost 4 bases and J lost 0 bases. CDR3 length: 16 amino acids. The CDR3 DNA follows: TGTGCCAGCAGTTACGACGGGACAGTCTCTGGAAACACCATATATTTT. This translates into CASSYDGTVSGNTIYF.